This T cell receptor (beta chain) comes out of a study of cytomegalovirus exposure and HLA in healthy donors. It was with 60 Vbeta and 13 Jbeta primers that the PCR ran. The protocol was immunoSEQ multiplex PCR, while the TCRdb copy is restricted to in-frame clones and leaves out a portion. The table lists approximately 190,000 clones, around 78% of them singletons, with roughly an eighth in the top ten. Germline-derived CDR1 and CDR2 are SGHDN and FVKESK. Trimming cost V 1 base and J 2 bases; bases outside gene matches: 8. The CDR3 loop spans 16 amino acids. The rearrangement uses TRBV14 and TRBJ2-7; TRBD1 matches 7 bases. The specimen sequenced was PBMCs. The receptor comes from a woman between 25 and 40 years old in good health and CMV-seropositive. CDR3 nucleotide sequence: TGTGCCAGCAGCCAAGGGAGGACAGGAGCAACCTACGAGCAGTACTTC. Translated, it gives CASSQGRTGATYEQYF. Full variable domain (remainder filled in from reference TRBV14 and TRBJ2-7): EAGVTQFPSHSVIEKGQTVTLRCDPISGHDNLYWYRRVMGKEIKFLLHFVKESKQDESGMPNNRFLAERTGGTYSTLKVQPAELEDSGVYFCASSQGRTGATYEQYFGPGTRLTVT.